The present T cell receptor beta chain was sequenced within a study of shared clonotypes between healthy human individuals (dated by TCRdb to about 2020). Study-wide context: The cohort comprised a couple of women and a few men aged 18 to 49 years. Blood TCR repertoires of five healthy adults were deeply sequenced to estimate repertoire size and the extent of clonotype sharing between individuals. Each donor's leukapheresis produced roughly between roughly 0.85 and 9.5 billion PBMCs. To increase sequencing depth and limit assay-specific biases, different laboratories used diverse techniques to prepare libraries and sequence TCR repertoires. For each donor, three plates each were used for CD4 naive and CD4 memory, two plates were used for CD8 naive, and one plate was used for CD8 memory. The full study reports these points: Incomplete sequencing was indicated by rarefaction of sorted-subset datasets, despite the large sequencing depth. The small number of donors limited the genetic and exposure-history diversity represented. Approximately 5% of naive CD4, 3.5% of naive CD8, roughly 2.5% of memory CD4, and 0.4% of memory CD8 clonotypes were shared across a handful of donors. Based on pairwise subsampling, the degree of clonotype sharing among donors was expected to be affected by sequencing depth. Compared with non-shared clonotypes, clonotypes shared by all four sorted-subset donors had higher generation probabilities. Sampling was restricted to blood, and TCR repertoires in tissue are likely to differ from TCR repertoires in blood. Larger estimated clonotype richness was generally found for naive subsets than for memory subsets.

Of note for this clone: Its antigen is not yet known. Base qualities are missing; no much larger clone stands one base away.

The donors were healthy, HIV-negative adults with no recently reported acute infections or vaccinations. All donors were Caucasian adults living in Nashville, Tennessee, USA. CD4+ T cells were enriched through magnetic negative selection, after which naive cells were positively selected on CD45RA and the remaining negative fraction served as the memory subset. Blood was obtained by leukapheresis, after which PBMCs were separated by Ficoll-Histopaque density gradient centrifugation and cryopreserved in liquid nitrogen vapor phase. Analytical flow cytometry was used to check the purity and quantity of every magnetically sorted T cell population. Genomic DNA was isolated from each sorted fraction and quantified by UV absorbance on a Nanodrop 2000c. Using the deep immunoSEQ assay, TCR CDR3 regions were amplified from genomic DNA by multiplex PCR. Extracted genomic DNA from each cell subset was spread evenly across all wells of several immunoSEQ 96-well plates, with each plate serving as a replicate. For sorted subsets, each replicate PCR was loaded with 200 ng genomic DNA, equivalent to 32,000 or so T cell genomes. Purified libraries were quantified with a Qubit 3.0 fluorometer, sized on a Bioanalyzer 2100, and re-quantified with the KAPA Library Quantification kit. Every immunoSEQ 96-well plate was sequenced on a dedicated single-read 150-cycle Illumina NextSeq 550 flow cell. Per the source publication's procedure: Because the immunoSEQ output held only junctional sequences and lacked quality scores, the filtering could not match the filtering applied to full-length reads. Sequences were annotated with PyIR, a Python wrapper for IgBLAST v1.9, and V/J genes and CDR3 were assigned using IMGT germline references. Any read was removed if the V/J assignment was weak (E-value above 1e-6), the CDR3 was missing, or the read contained stop codons, out-of-frame junctions, or ambiguous translated residues. V3J clonotypes were defined as sequences sharing the same inferred V gene, J gene, and CDR3 amino acid sequence. The percentage overlap between two repertoires was calculated by dividing the number of shared unique clonotypes by the size of the smaller repertoire. Repertoire richness was assessed with RTK rarefaction, the Chao1 estimator, and Recon v2.1 estimates of unobserved clonotypes. For all TCRbeta clonotypes obtained by the gDNA method from a handful of donors, generation probabilities were computed with OLGA. Imported from immuneACCESS, the table was reduced by TCRdb to in-frame sequences with V and J called. These copies leave out some clones; in studies compared against another copy, an unresolved V gene accounts for under half, and the cause of the remainder is not known. The V and J calls and clone size were taken over from that table, and D and trimming were inferred from the DNA. The sample yields over a million clones; about 80% were counted once. The ten biggest clones cover less than 1.5% of the sample.

V ends up 7 bases short and J 0 bases short, with an unmatched junction base count of 9. CDR1 and CDR2 were assigned from the germline V gene as SGHRS and YFSETQ. Spanning cysteine to phenylalanine, the CDR3 consists of 17 amino acids. Only CDR3 DNA is held: 51 bases, read in frame from base 1. The rearrangement joined TRBV5-1 to TRBJ2-3, and 12 junctional nucleotides match TRBD2. This clonotype was obtained from a man aged 18-30 years in good health. Sequencing input: memory CD4+ T cells sorted from blood. The sample's cell subset or site, from its label and the paper: CD45RA-negative fraction. The nucleotide sequence is TGCGCCAGCTCGTCTAGCGGGGGGGCCCTAAGCACAGATACGCAGTATTTT. This gives the protein CASSSSGGALSTDTQYF.